This T cell receptor (beta chain) emerged from a study of siplizumab effects on memory and regulatory T cells. Findings and limits, study-wide: The study did not confirm that proliferating Tregs from siplizumab cultures were suppressive. Siplizumab conditions gave an average of roughly 65% Treg-derived mappable alloreactive CD4+ clones, versus around 27% for controls.

V gave up 9 bases and J gave up 4 bases; unmatched junction bases: 10. Germline V CDR1 and CDR2: LNHDA, SQIVND (reference sequence). The CDR3 has 15 residues. Some clones are missing from TCRdb's copy, which holds only in-frame ones; the method was immunoSEQ multiplex PCR. Of some 96,000 clones listed, approximately 94% were seen once; the top ten hold over 1%. Concerning this clone: The antigen remains unidentified.

Sequencing was carried out using non-Treg CD4+ T cells sorted from blood. The source of this sequence is a human donor in good health. V and J are TRBV19 and TRBJ2-1; 9 positions agree with TRBD2. Written as DNA, the CDR3 is TGTGCCAGCCACTCCAGAGCGGGAGGTTACAATGAGCAGTTCTTC. Protein sequence: CASHSRAGGYNEQFF.